The 20 T cell receptor beta chains given below trace back to one sample, sequenced in a study of cytomegalovirus exposure and HLA in healthy donors. TCRdb's table, derived via immunoSEQ multiplex PCR, lists solely in-frame clones and lacks some. The sample has 150,000 or so clones; around 84% are singletons. Material for sequencing was PBMCs. These receptors were collected from a human donor in good health.

This chain joins TRBV25-1 and TRBJ2-3; 9 bases fit TRBD2. J gave up 4 bases and V 5 bases, and 4 bases lay outside the gene matches. Germline CDR1 and CDR2: MGHDK and SYGVNS. CDR3 size: 14 residues. CDR3 DNA: TGTGCCAGCAGTCAAGCGGGAGGTGCAGATACGCAGTATTTT. It codes for CASSQAGGADTQYF.

V usage is TRBV7-6 and J usage is TRBJ1-5; a weak D match, TRBD1 (5 bases). CDR1 is SGHVS, CDR2 FNYEAQ, per germline. The CDR3 covers 15 residues. Deletions cut 6 bases from V and 6 bases from J, with 18 bases between. The DNA for the CDR3 is TGTGCCAGCAGTCCCGCCGGGGCGCGGGGTCAGCCCCAGCATTTT. This translates into CASSPAGARGQPQHF. Full variable domain (rest looked up from reference TRBV7-6 and TRBJ1-5): GAGVSQSPRYKVTKRGQDVALRCDPISGHVSLYWYRQALGQGPEFLTYFNYEAQQDKSGLPNDRFSAERPEGSISTLTIQRTEQRDSAMYRCASSPAGARGQPQHFGDGTRLSIL.

The rearrangement links TRBV7-9 to TRBJ1-3; D unresolved. CDR1 is SEHNR, CDR2 FQNEAQ, per germline (reference sequence). The CDR3 runs to 18 residues. With 5 bases removed from V and 0 bases from J, the gap between germline ends came to 20 bases. The CDR3 loop is CASSPDVGRVASGNTIYF. CDR3 nucleotides: TGTGCCAGCAGCCCCGATGTTGGTCGGGTCGCCTCTGGAAACACCATATATTTT.

A single count supports this clone. V gene TRBV5-6 combines with J gene TRBJ2-7; TRBD2 matches at 8 bases. Germline V gives CDR1 SGHDT, CDR2 YYEEEE. CDR3 length: 16 amino acids. With V trimmed by 0 bases and J by 5 bases, 10 bases remained unmatched. CDR3 DNA sequence: TGTGCCAGCAGCTTGGTGTCTAGCGGGTTTACCAACGAGCAGTACTTC. This gives the protein CASSLVSSGFTNEQYF.

The gene calls are TRBV4-1 and TRBJ1-1, with 8 bases aligning to TRBD1. This CDR3 is built from 19 residues. With V trimmed by 8 bases and J by 5 bases, 25 bases remained unmatched. The V gene's germline CDR1 is MGHRA and CDR2 YSYEKL. The CDR3 reads CASRTRLGAGGLLWTEAFF. CDR3 DNA sequence: TGCGCCAGCCGAACCAGGCTGGGAGCAGGGGGCCTACTGTGGACTGAAGCTTTCTTT.

The chain is built from TRBV28 and TRBJ2-1; possibly TRBD1 for D (6 bases). Germline assignment: CDR1 MDHEN and CDR2 SYDVKM. V shed 3 bases and J shed 10 bases, with 13 bases lying between them. This CDR3 is 13 amino acids long. CDR3 bases: TGTGCCAGCAGTTTGCTCGGGACAAGCGAGCAGTTCTTC. This encodes CASSLLGTSEQFF.

CDR3 DNA sequence: TGTGCCAGCAGTTACTCGAGAACGGGAAGTAATTACGAGCAGTACTTC. It yields the protein CASSYSRTGSNYEQYF. The chain is built from TRBV6-5 and TRBJ2-7, with D maybe TRBD2 (5 bases). Per the germline V gene, CDR1 is MNHEY and CDR2 is SVGAGI. There are 16 residues in the CDR3. The V end was cut by 0 bases, the J end by 4 bases, with 16 bases between.

This clone appeared a single time. The chain uses TRBV2 and TRBJ2-5; the D is unclear. Germline values: CDR1 SNHLY, CDR2 FYNNEI. With 6 bases removed from V and 1 base from J, the gap between germline ends came to 6 bases. The CDR3 runs 12 residues. The CDR3 region has the DNA TGTGCCAGCAGCCCCTTCCAAGAGACCCAGTACTTC. It specifies CASSPFQETQYF.

This clone was detected only a few times. The chain recombines TRBV28 with TRBJ1-5; D perhaps matches TRBD1 (6 bases). The germline CDR1 and CDR2 sequences are MDHEN and SYDVKM. V shed 3 bases and J shed 6 bases, with 15 bases lying between them. This CDR3 has 15 residues. The CDR3 is CASSFEDRPGQPQHF. The CDR3 DNA reads as TGTGCCAGCAGTTTCGAGGACAGACCGGGTCAGCCCCAGCATTTT.

The chain is built from TRBV6-1 and TRBJ2-1; D might be TRBD2 (6 bases). Germline CDR1 reads MNHNS; CDR2 reads SASEGT. The V end was cut by 5 bases, the J end by 1 base, with 12 bases between. This CDR3 comprises 15 residues. CDR3 amino acids: CASSPPAGSYNEQFF. CDR3 coding DNA: TGTGCCAGCAGTCCCCCAGCGGGTTCCTACAATGAGCAGTTCTTC.

V usage is TRBV28 and J usage is TRBJ2-7; D is uncertain. The CDR3 totals 12 residues. Germline values: CDR1 MDHEN, CDR2 SYDVKM. V dropped 7 bases and J dropped 0 bases, with 7 bases sitting between them. CDR3 residues: CASMGTSYEQYF. For the CDR3, the DNA is TGTGCCAGCATGGGCACCTCCTACGAGCAGTACTTC.

The J gene is TRBJ1-1, the V gene TRBV7-9; D might be TRBD1 (6 bases). The germline gives CDR1 SEHNR, CDR2 FQNEAQ (reference sequence). This CDR3 spans 17 amino acids. The V end lost 5 bases, the J end lost 1 base, and 20 bases lay between the germline ends. The CDR3 DNA reads as TGTGCCAGCAGCCATATACAGGGAGCGGCGAAGAACACTGAAGCTTTCTTT. Encoded protein: CASSHIQGAAKNTEAFF. Full variable domain (outside the CDR3, taken from reference TRBV7-9 and TRBJ1-1): DTGVSQNPRHKITKRGQNVTFRCDPISEHNRLYWYRQTLGQGPEFLTYFQNEAQLEKSRLLSDRFSAERPKGSFSTLEIQRTEQGDSAMYLCASSHIQGAAKNTEAFFGQGTRLTVV.

The V call is TRBV5-4, the J call TRBJ2-1; 8 positions match TRBD2. This CDR3 is 15 amino acids long. Per the germline V gene, CDR1 is SGHNT and CDR2 is YYREEE (reference sequence). V was clipped by 4 bases and J by 8 bases; unmatched bases: 11. The CDR3 DNA reads TGTGCCAGCAGCAGGAGCGGGAGTCTTAACTATGAGCAGTTCTTC. It is translated as CASSRSGSLNYEQFF.

The chain recombines TRBV2 with TRBJ2-6; a weak D match, TRBD1 (6 bases). CDR3 size: 17 residues. CDR1 is SNHLY and CDR2 is FYNNEI in the germline V gene. The germline V and J ends were trimmed by 4 bases and 1 base, with 14 bases remaining between them. This CDR3 reads CASSAQGLGSGANVLTF. The CDR3 DNA reads TGTGCCAGCAGTGCCCAGGGGCTAGGGTCTGGGGCCAACGTCCTGACTTTC.

CDR3 amino acids: CASSRGGSIGYTF. The CDR3 DNA reads as TGTGCCAGCAGCCGGGGGGGATCTATCGGCTACACCTTC. The genes are TRBV6-5 and TRBJ1-2, with a weak D call TRBD1 (5 bases). V lost 6 bases to trimming and J lost 8 bases, with 16 bases between them. Germline CDR1 and CDR2: MNHEY and SVGAGI. CDR3 length: 13 residues.

The chain uses TRBV4-3 and TRBJ2-1; 9 nucleotides align to TRBD2. The junction had 7 bases not matched to a gene; V was cut back by 3 bases and J by 1 base. This CDR3 comprises 17 residues. Germline CDR1 and CDR2: LGHNA and YSLEER. The CDR3: CASSHPFSGGSYNEQFF. The DNA for the CDR3 is TGCGCCAGCAGCCACCCTTTTAGCGGGGGATCCTACAATGAGCAGTTCTTC.

This clone was detected once. The chain recombines TRBV6-5 with TRBJ2-2; a weak D match, TRBD1 (5 bases). Germline assignment: CDR1 MNHEY and CDR2 SVGAGI. The CDR3 covers 14 residues. Between the trimmed V and J ends, which lost 7 bases and 5 bases, there was a span of 14 bases. The CDR3 loop is CASISQGTTGELFF. In nucleotides, the CDR3 is TGTGCCAGCATATCCCAGGGCACAACCGGGGAGCTGTTTTTT.

The chain recombines TRBV5-1 with TRBJ2-1; 8 bases align to TRBD2. The germline V gene encodes CDR1 SGHRS and CDR2 YFSETQ. The length of the CDR3 is 17 residues. V gave up 4 bases and J gave up 7 bases; unmatched junction bases: 16. CDR3 in amino acids: CASSQRPRGGVRNEQFF. CDR3 nucleotides: TGCGCCAGCAGCCAGCGTCCTCGGGGGGGAGTTCGAAATGAGCAGTTCTTC.

This chain uses TRBV7-3 with TRBJ2-3; 7 positions match TRBD2. The junction had 2 bases not matched to a gene; V was cut back by 3 bases and J by 2 bases. Germline CDR1 SGHTA, CDR2 FQGTGA. The CDR3 is 14 amino acids. For the CDR3, the DNA is TGTGCCAGCAGCTTGGGGGGGGACACAGATACGCAGTATTTT. It specifies CASSLGGDTDTQYF.

The chain is built from TRBV6-5 and TRBJ1-1; D possibly corresponds to TRBD1 (5 bases). CDR1 and CDR2 (germline): MNHEY, SVGAGI. The CDR3 covers 15 residues. Trimming left V 0 bases short and J 6 bases short, with 14 bases between. The CDR3 nucleotides are TGTGCCAGCAGTTACTCGAACGCAGGGTGGTCTGAAGCTTTCTTT. Translated, it gives CASSYSNAGWSEAFF.